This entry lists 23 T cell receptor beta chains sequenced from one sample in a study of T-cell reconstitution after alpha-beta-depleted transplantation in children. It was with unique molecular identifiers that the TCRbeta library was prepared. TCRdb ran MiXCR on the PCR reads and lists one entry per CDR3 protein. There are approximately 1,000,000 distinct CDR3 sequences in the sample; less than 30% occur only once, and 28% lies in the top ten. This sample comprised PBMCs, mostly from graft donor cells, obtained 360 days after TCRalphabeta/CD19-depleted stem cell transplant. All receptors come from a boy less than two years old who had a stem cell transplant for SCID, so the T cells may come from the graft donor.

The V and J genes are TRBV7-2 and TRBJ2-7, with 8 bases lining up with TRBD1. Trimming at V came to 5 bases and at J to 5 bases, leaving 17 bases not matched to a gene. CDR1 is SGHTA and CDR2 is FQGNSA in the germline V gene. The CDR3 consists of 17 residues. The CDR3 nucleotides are TGTGCCAGCAGCCAGAAGCTTACCCGGGACAGGCCCAACGAGCAGTACTTC. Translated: CASSQKLTRDRPNEQYF.

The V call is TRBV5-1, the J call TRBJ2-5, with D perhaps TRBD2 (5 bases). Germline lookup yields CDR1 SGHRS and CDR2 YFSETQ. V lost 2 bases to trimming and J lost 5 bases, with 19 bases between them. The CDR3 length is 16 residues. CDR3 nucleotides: TGCGCCAGCAGCTTTACTAAGCGGACCTCGGGGGAGACCCAGTACTTC. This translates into CASSFTKRTSGETQYF.

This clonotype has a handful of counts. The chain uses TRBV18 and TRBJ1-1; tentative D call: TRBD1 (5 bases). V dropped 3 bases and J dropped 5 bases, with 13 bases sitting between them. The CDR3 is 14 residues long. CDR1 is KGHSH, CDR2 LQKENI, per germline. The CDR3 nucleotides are TGTGCCAGCTCACCCCCTGCAGGGTGGACTGAAGCTTTCTTT. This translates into CASSPPAGWTEAFF. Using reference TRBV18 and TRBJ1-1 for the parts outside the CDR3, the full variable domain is NAGVMQNPRHLVRRRGQEARLRCSPMKGHSHVYWYRQLPEEGLKFMVYLQKENIIDESGMPKERFSAEFPKEGPSILRIQQVVRGDSAAYFCASSPPAGWTEAFFGQGTRLTVV.

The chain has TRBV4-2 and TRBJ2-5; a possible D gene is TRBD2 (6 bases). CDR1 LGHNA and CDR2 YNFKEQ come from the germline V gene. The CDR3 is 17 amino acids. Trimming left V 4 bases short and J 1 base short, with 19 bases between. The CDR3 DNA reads TGTGCCAGCAGCCGAGGACTAAGCGGAAAAGGCCAAGAGACCCAGTACTTC. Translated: CASSRGLSGKGQETQYF.

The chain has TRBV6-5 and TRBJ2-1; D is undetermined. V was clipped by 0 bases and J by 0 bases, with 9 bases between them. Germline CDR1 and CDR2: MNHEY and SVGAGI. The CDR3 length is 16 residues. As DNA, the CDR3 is TGTGCCAGCAGTTACTCTAAGGGCCGCTCCTACAATGAGCAGTTCTTC. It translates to CASSYSKGRSYNEQFF.

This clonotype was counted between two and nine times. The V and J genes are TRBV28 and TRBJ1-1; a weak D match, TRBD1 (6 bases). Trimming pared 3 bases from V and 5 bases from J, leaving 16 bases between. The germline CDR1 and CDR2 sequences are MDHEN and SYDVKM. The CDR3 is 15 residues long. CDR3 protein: CASSFSQGWGTEAFF. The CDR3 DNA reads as TGTGCCAGCAGTTTCTCACAGGGATGGGGTACTGAAGCTTTCTTT.

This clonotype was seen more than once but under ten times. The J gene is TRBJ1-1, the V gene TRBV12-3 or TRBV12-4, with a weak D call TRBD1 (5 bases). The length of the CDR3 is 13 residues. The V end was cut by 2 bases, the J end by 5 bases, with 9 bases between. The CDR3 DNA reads TGTGCCAGCAGTTTACCAGGGACGACTGAAGCTTTCTTT. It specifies CASSLPGTTEAFF.

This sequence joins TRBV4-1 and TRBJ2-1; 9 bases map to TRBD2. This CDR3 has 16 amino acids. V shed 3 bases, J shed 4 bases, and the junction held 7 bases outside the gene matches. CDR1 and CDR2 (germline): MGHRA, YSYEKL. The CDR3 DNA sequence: TGCGCCAGCAGCCATATTAGCGGGGGATTTTACAATGAGCAGTTCTTC. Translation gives CASSHISGGFYNEQFF.

The CDR3 DNA reads as TGCAGTGCTAGACGGGACAAAAATGAGCAGTTCTTC. Its translation: CSARRDKNEQFF. The V call is TRBV20-1, the J call TRBJ2-1; D is possibly TRBD1 (6 bases). The CDR3 has 12 amino acids. Trimming took 2 bases from V and 7 from J, leaving 9 bases between them. The germline V gene has CDR1 DFQATT and CDR2 SNEGSKA (reference sequence).

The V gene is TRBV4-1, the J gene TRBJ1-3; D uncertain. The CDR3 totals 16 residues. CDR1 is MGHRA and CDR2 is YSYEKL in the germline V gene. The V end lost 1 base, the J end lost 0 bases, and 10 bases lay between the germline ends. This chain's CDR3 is CASSQVGLNSGNTIYF. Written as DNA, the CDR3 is TGCGCCAGCAGCCAAGTTGGACTGAACTCTGGAAACACCATATATTTT.

The CDR3 DNA reads as TGTGCCAGCAGCTTAGACCCCCTACCAGGGAACACTGAAGCTTTCTTT. Protein: CASSLDPLPGNTEAFF. J is TRBJ1-1 and V is TRBV7-9; D is ambiguous. CDR1 and CDR2 from the germline V gene are SEHNR and FQNEAQ (reference sequence). The CDR3 length is 16 residues. Trimming left V 1 base short and J 1 base short, with 13 bases between.

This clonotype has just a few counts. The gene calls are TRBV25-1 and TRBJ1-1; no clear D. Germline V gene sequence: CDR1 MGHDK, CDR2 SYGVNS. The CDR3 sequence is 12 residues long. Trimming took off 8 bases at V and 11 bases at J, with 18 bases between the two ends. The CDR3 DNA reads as TGTGCCAGCCGGACGAGGGCGGAGGAGGCTTTCTTT. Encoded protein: CASRTRAEEAFF. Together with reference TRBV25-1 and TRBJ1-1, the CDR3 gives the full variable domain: EADIYQTPRYLVIGTGKKITLECSQTMGHDKMYWYQQDPGMELHLIHYSYGVNSTEKGDLSSESTVSRIRTEHFPLTLESARPSHTSQYLCASRTRAEEAFFGQGTRLTVV.

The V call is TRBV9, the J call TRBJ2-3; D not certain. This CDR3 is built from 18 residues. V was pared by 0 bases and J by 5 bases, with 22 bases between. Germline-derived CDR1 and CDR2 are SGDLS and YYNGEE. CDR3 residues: CASSVAFELTVSGDTQYF. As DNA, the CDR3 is TGTGCCAGCAGCGTAGCTTTCGAACTCACAGTTTCCGGAGATACGCAGTATTTT.

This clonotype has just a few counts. Here the CDR3 reads CASSPGGGGYTF. CDR3 nucleotide sequence: TGTGCCAGCAGCCCCGGGGGGGGTGGCTACACCTTC. The rearrangement links TRBV9 to TRBJ1-2; perhaps TRBD1 as D (5 bases). V lost 4 bases and J 7 bases, leaving 11 bases between the germline ends. Germline CDR1 and CDR2: SGDLS and YYNGEE. The CDR3 has 12 residues.

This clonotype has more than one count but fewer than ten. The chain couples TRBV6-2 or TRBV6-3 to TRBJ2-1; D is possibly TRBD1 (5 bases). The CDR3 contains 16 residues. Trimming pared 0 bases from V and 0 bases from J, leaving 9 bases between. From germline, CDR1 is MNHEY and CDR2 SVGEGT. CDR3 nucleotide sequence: TGTGCCAGCAGTTACTCGACAGAGCGCTCCTACAATGAGCAGTTCTTC. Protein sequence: CASSYSTERSYNEQFF.

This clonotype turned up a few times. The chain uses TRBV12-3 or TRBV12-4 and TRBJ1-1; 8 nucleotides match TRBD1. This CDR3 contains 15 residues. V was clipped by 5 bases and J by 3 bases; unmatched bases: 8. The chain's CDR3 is CASSPNRGKDTEAFF. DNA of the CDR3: TGTGCCAGCAGTCCCAACAGGGGGAAGGACACTGAAGCTTTCTTT.

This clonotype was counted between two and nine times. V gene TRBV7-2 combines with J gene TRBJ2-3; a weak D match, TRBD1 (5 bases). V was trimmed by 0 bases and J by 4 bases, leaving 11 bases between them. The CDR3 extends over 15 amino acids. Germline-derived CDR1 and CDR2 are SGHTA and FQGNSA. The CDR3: CASSLARTNSDTQYF. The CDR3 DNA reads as TGTGCCAGCAGCTTAGCTCGGACAAACTCAGATACGCAGTATTTT.

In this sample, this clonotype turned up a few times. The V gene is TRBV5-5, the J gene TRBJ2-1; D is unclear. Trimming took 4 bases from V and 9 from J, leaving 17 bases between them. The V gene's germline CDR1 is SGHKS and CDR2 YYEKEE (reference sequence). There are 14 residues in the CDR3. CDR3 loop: CASSPMGFLGEQFF. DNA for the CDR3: TGTGCCAGCAGCCCGATGGGCTTTTTGGGTGAGCAGTTCTTC. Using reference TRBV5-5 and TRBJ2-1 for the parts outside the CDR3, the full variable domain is DAGVTQSPTHLIKTRGQQVTLRCSPISGHKSVSWYQQVLGQGPQFIFQYYEKEERGRGNFPDRFSARQFPNYSSELNVNALLLGDSALYLCASSPMGFLGEQFFGPGTRLTVL.

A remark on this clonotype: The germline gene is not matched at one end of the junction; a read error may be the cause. The CDR3 coding sequence is TGTGCCACCAGCGGAGAAGTGACTAGCGGGGAATTCCAAGAGACCCAGTACTTC. This codes for CATSGEVTSGEFQETQYF. The chain links TRBV15 to TRBJ2-5; TRBD2 agrees at 11 bases. Per germline, CDR1 LNHNV and CDR2 YYDKDF (reference sequence). CDR3 length: 18 amino acids.

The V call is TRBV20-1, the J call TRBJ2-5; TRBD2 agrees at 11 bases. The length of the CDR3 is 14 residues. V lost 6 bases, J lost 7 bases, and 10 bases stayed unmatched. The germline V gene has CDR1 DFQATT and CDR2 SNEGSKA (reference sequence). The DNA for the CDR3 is TGCAGTGCACTCGGGACTAGCGGCCGGGGGACCCAGTACTTC. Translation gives CSALGTSGRGTQYF.

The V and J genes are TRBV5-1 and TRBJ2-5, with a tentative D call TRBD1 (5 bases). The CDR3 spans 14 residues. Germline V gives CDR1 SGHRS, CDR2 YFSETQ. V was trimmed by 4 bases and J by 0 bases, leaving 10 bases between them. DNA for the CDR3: TGCGCCAGCAGCATAGCAGGGTACCAAGAGACCCAGTACTTC. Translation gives CASSIAGYQETQYF.

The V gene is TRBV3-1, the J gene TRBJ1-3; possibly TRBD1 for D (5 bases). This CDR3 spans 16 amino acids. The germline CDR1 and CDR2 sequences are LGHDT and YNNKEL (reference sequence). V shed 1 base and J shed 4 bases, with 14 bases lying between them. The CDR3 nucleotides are TGTGCCAGCAGCCAAGTCGTAGGGGTTCCGGGAAACACCATATATTTT. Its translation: CASSQVVGVPGNTIYF.

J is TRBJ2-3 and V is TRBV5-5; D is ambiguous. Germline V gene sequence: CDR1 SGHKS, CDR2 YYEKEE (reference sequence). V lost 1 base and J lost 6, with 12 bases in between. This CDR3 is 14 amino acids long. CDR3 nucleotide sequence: TGTGCCAGCAGCTTGCGACTTCCTAGGGATACGCAGTATTTT. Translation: CASSLRLPRDTQYF.